One sample yielded the 8 T cell receptor beta chains listed below, sequenced in a study of T-cell memory formation after mild COVID-19. TCRdb called the 5' RACE reads again in MiXCR, with one record for every CDR3 protein. The data hold around 250,000 distinct CDR3 sequences, with 7.5% to 10% observed a single time. The sequenced sample was PBMCs or a T cell subset sorted from them (not recorded which). These receptors all come from a man younger than 35 who had mild COVID-19 (a few samples of this study predate the infection). Cell type and time point are not known.

The chain has TRBV7-9 and TRBJ2-7; TRBD1 agrees at 7 bases. The germline CDR1 and CDR2 sequences are SEHNR and FQNEAQ (reference sequence). Trimming took 0 bases from V and 4 from J; bases not matched to a gene: 3. CDR3 length: 14 amino acids. DNA of the CDR3: TGTGCCAGCAGCTTAGCGGGACAGCAATACGAGCAGTACTTC. Translating gives CASSLAGQQYEQYF.

This clonotype was seen a handful of times. The chain is built from TRBV9 and TRBJ2-2; tentatively, D is TRBD2 (5 bases). The CDR3 contains 14 residues. Trimming took off 3 bases at V and 4 bases at J, with 10 bases between the two ends. Germline assignment: CDR1 SGDLS and CDR2 YYNGEE. The CDR3 region has the DNA TGTGCCAGCAGCGGCCGGGGTCTCACCGGGGAGCTGTTTTTT. Translating it yields CASSGRGLTGELFF.

The CDR3 region is CATNPDRGSPEAFF. The CDR3 nucleotides read TGTGCCACCAACCCGGACAGGGGGTCTCCGGAAGCTTTCTTT. The J gene is TRBJ1-1, the V gene TRBV15, with TRBD1 matching over 10 bases. Germline V gene data show CDR1 as LNHNV and CDR2 as YYDKDF (reference sequence). After removal of 7 bases from V and 8 bases from J, the junction contained 10 bases not matched to a gene. CDR3 length: 14 amino acids.

The V call is TRBV5-1, the J call TRBJ2-1; 8 bases map to TRBD2. Germline CDR1 and CDR2: SGHRS and YFSETQ. V trimming: 4 bases; J trimming: 7 bases; junction bases outside the gene matches: 10. The CDR3 has 15 amino acids. The CDR3 DNA reads as TGCGCCAGCAGCCTAGGCGGGGGGTCTTTGAATGAGCAGTTCTTC. This translates into CASSLGGGSLNEQFF.

This clonotype was detected only a few times. The chain joins TRBV4-1 to TRBJ1-2; 9 nucleotides agree with TRBD1. In germline, CDR1 is MGHRA, CDR2 YSYEKL. The CDR3 totals 14 residues. J gave up 4 bases and V 5 bases, and 5 bases lay outside the gene matches. In DNA form, the CDR3 reads TGCGCCAGCAGCTCCCCGACAGGGGGCTATGGCTACACCTTC. Translated: CASSSPTGGYGYTF.

This clonotype was observed a handful of times. This rearrangement joins TRBV20-1 to TRBJ2-3, with TRBD2 identical over 8 bases. The CDR3 has 15 amino acids. Germline V gene data show CDR1 as DFQATT and CDR2 as SNEGSKA (reference sequence). V shed 5 bases and J 0 bases; nucleotides not matched to a gene: 7. In DNA form, the CDR3 reads TGCAGTGCTGTCATAGCGGGGCACAGCACAGATACGCAGTATTTT. It translates to CSAVIAGHSTDTQYF.

V is TRBV7-2 and J is TRBJ2-3; D may match TRBD1 or TRBD2 (7 bases each). Deletions cut 5 bases from V and 6 bases from J, with 21 bases between. The CDR3 totals 16 residues. Germline V gives CDR1 SGHTA, CDR2 FQGNSA. This chain's CDR3 is CASSPERDSGSDTQYF. CDR3 in DNA: TGTGCCAGCAGCCCCGAGCGGGACAGTGGGTCCGATACGCAGTATTTT.

The rearrangement joins TRBV12-3 or TRBV12-4 to TRBJ2-1, with TRBD1 matching 7 bases. With V trimmed by 7 bases and J by 7 bases, 16 bases remained unmatched. The CDR3 has 16 amino acids. The CDR3 DNA reads as TGTGCCAGCACTACTTATCGGGGACAGACTCCTAATGAGCAGTTCTTC. Its translation: CASTTYRGQTPNEQFF.